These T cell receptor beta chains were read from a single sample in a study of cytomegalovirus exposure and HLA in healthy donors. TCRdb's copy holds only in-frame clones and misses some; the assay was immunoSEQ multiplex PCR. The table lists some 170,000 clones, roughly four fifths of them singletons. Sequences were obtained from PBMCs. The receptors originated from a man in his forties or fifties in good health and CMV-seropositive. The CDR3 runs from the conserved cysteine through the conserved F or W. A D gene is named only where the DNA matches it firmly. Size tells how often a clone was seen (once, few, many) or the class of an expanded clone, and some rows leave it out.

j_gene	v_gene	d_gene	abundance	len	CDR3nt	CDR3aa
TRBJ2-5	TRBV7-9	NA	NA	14	TGTGCCAGCAGCTTAGTGGGCAGTCAAGAGACCCAGTACTTC	CASSLVGSQETQYF
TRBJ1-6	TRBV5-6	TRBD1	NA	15	TGTGCCAGCCGGACAGGGGGGACATATAATTCACCCCTCCACTTT	CASRTGGTYNSPLHF
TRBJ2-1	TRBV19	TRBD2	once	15	TGTGCCAGTAGTCTCCGGACTAGCGGGGGCAATGAGCAGTTCTTC	CASSLRTSGGNEQFF
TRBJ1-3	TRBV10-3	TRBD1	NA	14	TGTGCCATCAGTGCGGACAGGGCCGGAAACACCATATATTTT	CAISADRAGNTIYF
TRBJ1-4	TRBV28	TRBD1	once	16	TGTGCCAGCAGTCCCGACAGGGTGGGGACTAATGAAAAACTGTTTTTT	CASSPDRVGTNEKLFF
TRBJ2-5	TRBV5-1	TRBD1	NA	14	TGCGCCAGCAGCTTCGGGACAGGGCAAGAGACCCAGTACTTC	CASSFGTGQETQYF
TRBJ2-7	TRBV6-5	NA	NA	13	TGTGCCAGCAGTTACCGGCGGGGTCACGAGCAGTACTTC	CASSYRRGHEQYF
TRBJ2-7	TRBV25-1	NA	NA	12	TGTGCCAGCAGTCCAGGGTTCGGCGAGCAGTACTTC	CASSPGFGEQYF
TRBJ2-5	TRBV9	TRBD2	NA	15	TGTGCCAGCAGCGTATCGGGGGGGGCGGCAGAGACCCAGTACTTC	CASSVSGGAAETQYF
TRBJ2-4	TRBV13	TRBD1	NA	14	TGTGCCAGCAGCATTGACAGGGTCCAAAACATTCAGTACTTC	CASSIDRVQNIQYF
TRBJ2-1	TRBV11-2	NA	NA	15	TGTGCCAGCAGCTTAGGCGGGAACTCCTACAATGAGCAGTTCTTC	CASSLGGNSYNEQFF
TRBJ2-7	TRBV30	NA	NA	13	TGTGCCTGGAGCGCCTGGGGGGCCTACGAGCAGTACTTC	CAWSAWGAYEQYF
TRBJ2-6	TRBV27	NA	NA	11	TGTCTTTTCTCTGGGGCCAACGTCCTGACTTTC	CLFSGANVLTF
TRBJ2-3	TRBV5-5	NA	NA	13	TGTGCCAGCAGCTTTTTCTACACAGATACGCAGTATTTT	CASSFFYTDTQYF
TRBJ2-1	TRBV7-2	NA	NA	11	TGTGCCAGCAGCTTAGTGGGCCAGCAGTTCTTC	CASSLVGQQFF
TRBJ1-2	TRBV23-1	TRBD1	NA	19	TGCGCCAGCAGTCAGTTACAGGGGTTTGACAGAGGGTCTAACTATGGCTACACCTTC	CASSQLQGFDRGSNYGYTF
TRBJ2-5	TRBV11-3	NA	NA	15	TGTGCCAGCAGCTCCGGACGGGACAACCAAGAGACCCAGTACTTC	CASSSGRDNQETQYF
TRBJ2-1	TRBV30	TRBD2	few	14	TGTGCCTGGCAAATGGGACTAGTTATCGGTGAGCAGTTCTTC	CAWQMGLVIGEQFF
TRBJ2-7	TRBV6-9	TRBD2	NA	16	TGTGCCAGCAGAATAGATATAGCGGGGGAGATCTACGAGCAGTACTTC	CASRIDIAGEIYEQYF
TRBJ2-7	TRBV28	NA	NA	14	TGTGCCAGCAGGACTTCCGCTAGCATAGACGAGCAGTACTTC	CASRTSASIDEQYF
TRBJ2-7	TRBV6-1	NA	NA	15	TGTGCCAGCAGTGAAGCGGGTTCGGAGTTCTACGAGCAGTACTTC	CASSEAGSEFYEQYF
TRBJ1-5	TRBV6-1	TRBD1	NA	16	TGTGCCAGCAGTGAATTTGGCCAGGGGGCTTTCCAGCCCCAGCATTTT	CASSEFGQGAFQPQHF
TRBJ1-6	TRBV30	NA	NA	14	TGTGCCTGGAGTAGAGGCAGTTATAATTCACCCCTCCACTTT	CAWSRGSYNSPLHF
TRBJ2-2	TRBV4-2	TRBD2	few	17	TGTGCCAGCAGCGCTAAGTCAGGCGGGGGGGCAGTCGGGGAGCTGTTTTTT	CASSAKSGGGAVGELFF
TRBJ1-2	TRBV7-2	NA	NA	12	TGTGCCAGCAGCTCCCCGGGGGTTGGCTACACCTTC	CASSSPGVGYTF
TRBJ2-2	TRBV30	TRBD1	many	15	TGTGCCTGGAAGCGGACAGGGATAATGCCCGGGGAGCTGTTTTTT	CAWKRTGIMPGELFF
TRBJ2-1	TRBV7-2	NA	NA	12	TGTGCCAGCAGCCCCTTCAGCAATGAGCAGTTCTTC	CASSPFSNEQFF
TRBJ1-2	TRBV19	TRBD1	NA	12	TGTGAGCGACAGGGGGTTGACTATGGCTACACCTTC	CERQGVDYGYTF
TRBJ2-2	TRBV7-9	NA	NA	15	TGTGCCAGCAGCCCCGCCGGGAGTACCACCGGGGAGCTGTTTTTT	CASSPAGSTTGELFF
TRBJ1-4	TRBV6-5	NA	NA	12	TGTGCCAGCACTCGGGGGTATGAAAAACTGTTTTTT	CASTRGYEKLFF
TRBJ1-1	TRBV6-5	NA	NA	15	TGTGCCAGCAGCAAAATGGACAGACCGAACACTGAAGCTTTCTTT	CASSKMDRPNTEAFF
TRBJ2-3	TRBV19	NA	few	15	TGTGCCAGTAGTATTAGAAGGGAGGGGGCAGATACGCAGTATTTT	CASSIRREGADTQYF
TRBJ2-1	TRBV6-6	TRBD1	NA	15	TGTGCCAGCAGTCAACGGACAGGGGAGAACAATGAGCAGTTCTTC	CASSQRTGENNEQFF
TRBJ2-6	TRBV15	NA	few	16	TGTGCCACCAGCAGAGAATTGGGGGCTGGGGCCAACGGCCTGACTTTC	CATSRELGAGANGLTF